A selection of T cell receptor beta chains follows, all from one sample in a study of blood T cell repertoires in COVID-19. Sequencing used immunoSEQ multiplex PCR; TCRdb keeps in-frame clones, though not all of them. The profile shows 100,000 to 150,000 clones, 85% of them singletons. Sequencing was performed on peripheral blood. The receptors were sampled from an elderly woman with acute or convalescent COVID-19. Each CDR3 is given with its conserved first and last residue. Each record gives: clone size, D gene, V gene, J gene, CDR3 protein, CDR3 DNA. A D gene is named only where the DNA matches it firmly. Only part of the rows carry a size: once, few, many, or a class if the clone is expanded.

clone_size: NA; d_call: TRBD1; v_call: TRBV6-5; j_call: TRBJ2-1; cdr3_aa: CASSGQAYNEQFF; cdr3_nt: TGTGCCAGCAGCGGACAGGCTTACAATGAGCAGTTCTTC
clone_size: NA; d_call: NA; v_call: TRBV27; j_call: TRBJ2-1; cdr3_aa: CATQTGSPNEQFF; cdr3_nt: TGTGCCACCCAGACGGGATCTCCCAATGAGCAGTTCTTC
clone_size: NA; d_call: TRBD1; v_call: TRBV5-8; j_call: TRBJ1-1; cdr3_aa: CASSPGTGKDTEAFF; cdr3_nt: TGTGCCAGCAGCCCCGGGACAGGGAAGGACACTGAAGCTTTCTTT
clone_size: once; d_call: TRBD1; v_call: TRBV4-1; j_call: TRBJ1-2; cdr3_aa: CASSLSGQGPNYGYTF; cdr3_nt: TGCGCCAGCAGCCTCTCGGGACAGGGACCAAACTATGGCTACACCTTC
clone_size: NA; d_call: NA; v_call: TRBV10-3; j_call: TRBJ1-5; cdr3_aa: CATLYQGNRNQPQHF; cdr3_nt: TGTGCCACCCTGTACCAGGGGAACCGGAATCAGCCCCAGCATTTT
clone_size: NA; d_call: TRBD1; v_call: TRBV15; j_call: TRBJ1-1; cdr3_aa: CATSRGRQGSSEAFF; cdr3_nt: TGTGCCACCAGCAGAGGCAGACAGGGTTCGTCTGAAGCTTTCTTT
clone_size: NA; d_call: NA; v_call: TRBV5-1; j_call: TRBJ2-1; cdr3_aa: CASSLNGGSYNEQFF; cdr3_nt: TGCGCCAGCAGCTTGAATGGAGGCTCCTACAATGAGCAGTTCTTC
clone_size: NA; d_call: NA; v_call: TRBV19; j_call: TRBJ1-2; cdr3_aa: CASSLGQTGYTF; cdr3_nt: TGTGCCAGTAGTTTGGGACAAACTGGCTACACCTTC
clone_size: NA; d_call: TRBD1; v_call: TRBV4-3; j_call: TRBJ1-6; cdr3_aa: CASSQEEVPGGNSPLHF; cdr3_nt: TGCGCCAGCAGCCAAGAAGAAGTGCCAGGGGGTAATTCACCCCTCCACTTT
clone_size: NA; d_call: TRBD1; v_call: TRBV4-1; j_call: TRBJ1-2; cdr3_aa: CASSRPERGRRTNYGYTF; cdr3_nt: TGCGCCAGCAGCCGCCCTGAGAGGGGGCGCCGAACTAACTATGGCTACACCTTC
clone_size: NA; d_call: NA; v_call: TRBV10-3; j_call: TRBJ2-1; cdr3_aa: CAISGQNNEQFF; cdr3_nt: TGTGCCATCAGTGGGCAGAACAATGAGCAGTTCTTC
clone_size: once; d_call: TRBD1; v_call: TRBV5-1; j_call: TRBJ1-1; cdr3_aa: CASSLGSRPGQGSGTEAFF; cdr3_nt: TGCGCCAGCAGCTTGGGTTCTCGGCCGGGACAGGGATCGGGAACTGAAGCTTTCTTT